This entry features one T cell receptor (beta chain) sequence. What it binds is not known. PCR used 60 Vbeta primers and 13 Jbeta primers. The assay was immunoSEQ multiplex PCR, and TCRdb's table has in-frame clones only and misses some. The sample lists about 170,000 clones, almost 80% seen once, with 5% to 8% in the top ten. There are 16 residues in the CDR3. CDR1 and CDR2 from the germline V gene are SGHRS and YFSETQ. With V trimmed by 2 bases and J by 0 bases, 4 bases remained unmatched. The sample comes from a study of cytomegalovirus exposure and HLA in healthy donors. General study results and limits: When analyzed later, a missense DCLRE1C variant was found to be linked to TCR beta V- and J-gene trimming.

This clonotype was obtained from a man aged 40-49 years in good health and CMV-seropositive. The sample comprised PBMCs. This chain connects TRBV5-1 to TRBJ1-1; 10 bases are a match to TRBD1. CDR3: CASSFGQGGLNTEAFF. The CDR3, as DNA: TGCGCCAGCAGCTTTGGACAGGGGGGATTGAACACTGAAGCTTTCTTT.